A single sample gave rise to the 25 T cell receptor beta chains below, sequenced in a study of shared clonotypes between healthy human individuals. TCRdb keeps only in-frame clones here, not all; method: immunoSEQ multiplex PCR. Of about 2.1 million clones detected, 85% to 95% appear once; the ten largest clones hold roughly 1.7%. CD45RO-negative cells were positively selected for CCR7, leaving out terminally differentiated effector memory CD45RA+ cells. The sample comprised naive CD8+ T cells from PBMCs. These receptors came from a man aged 18 to 30 in good health. Some clones in this sample may be carry-over from other donors' samples.

V usage is TRBV27 and J usage is TRBJ2-3; D is perhaps TRBD2 (6 bases). Germline lookup yields CDR1 MNHEY and CDR2 SMNVEV (reference sequence). V shed 0 bases and J shed 2 bases, with 15 bases lying between them. The CDR3 loop spans 17 amino acids. The CDR3: CASSLSRGLGPTDTQYF. The CDR3 DNA is TGTGCCAGCAGTTTATCGAGGGGACTGGGACCCACAGATACGCAGTATTTT.

This clone was seen only once. This chain connects TRBV9 to TRBJ2-1, with D uncertain. Germline V gives CDR1 SGDLS, CDR2 YYNGEE. The ends were cut back, 4 bases at V and 0 bases at J, with 11 bases in the middle. The CDR3 spans 15 residues. The CDR3 DNA is TGTGCCAGCAGCACCAGTGTCAGCTCCTACAATGAGCAGTTCTTC. The encoded protein is CASSTSVSSYNEQFF.

The chain carries TRBV7-9 and TRBJ2-5; 9 bases map to TRBD2. CDR1 is SEHNR, CDR2 FQNEAQ, per germline (reference sequence). This CDR3 is 17 amino acids long. With V trimmed by 5 bases and J by 9 bases, 19 bases remained unmatched. CDR3 nucleotide sequence: TGTGCCAGCAGCCCAGTAGGGTTAGCGGGAGACCCAAGGGCCCAGTACTTC. It encodes CASSPVGLAGDPRAQYF.

The count of this clone is one. The chain is built from TRBV19 and TRBJ1-4; the D is unclear. The germline V gene has CDR1 LNHDA and CDR2 SQIVND (reference sequence). V was clipped by 6 bases and J by 0 bases, with 8 bases between them. The CDR3 is made up of 14 amino acids. CDR3 in amino acids: CASRQLSTNEKLFF. The CDR3 region has the DNA TGTGCCAGTAGACAGCTTTCAACTAATGAAAAACTGTTTTTT. Full variable domain (missing parts from reference TRBV19 and TRBJ1-4): DGGITQSPKYLFRKEGQNVTLSCEQNLNHDAMYWYRQDPGQGLRLIYYSQIVNDFQKGDIAEGYSVSREKKESFPLTVTSAQKNPTAFYLCASRQLSTNEKLFFGSGTQLSVL.

This chain links TRBV7-9 with TRBJ2-3; tentative D call: TRBD2 (5 bases). Per the germline V gene, CDR1 is SEHNR and CDR2 is FQNEAQ (reference sequence). The CDR3 is made up of 12 amino acids. The V end was cut by 7 bases, the J end by 7 bases, with 12 bases between. CDR3 in amino acids: CASKPPGNTQYF. The CDR3 DNA is TGTGCCAGCAAGCCGCCGGGGAATACGCAGTATTTT. Full variable domain (missing parts from reference TRBV7-9 and TRBJ2-3): DTGVSQNPRHKITKRGQNVTFRCDPISEHNRLYWYRQTLGQGPEFLTYFQNEAQLEKSRLLSDRFSAERPKGSFSTLEIQRTEQGDSAMYLCASKPPGNTQYFGPGTRLTVL.

The chain links TRBV2 to TRBJ2-7, with 10 bases matching TRBD2. CDR1 and CDR2 from the germline V gene are SNHLY and FYNNEI. J was trimmed by 5 bases and V by 0 bases; bases with no gene match: 4. The CDR3 contains 15 residues. CDR3 bases: TGTGCCAGCAGTGAAGCGCTAGCGGGAGCCCACGAGCAGTACTTC. Protein product: CASSEALAGAHEQYF.

As DNA, the CDR3 is TGTGCCAGCAGCTTTTGGACAGGGTTAACCTACGAGCAGTACTTC. This sequence encodes CASSFWTGLTYEQYF. The chain carries TRBV5-8 and TRBJ2-7; 8 bases map to TRBD1. Germline V gene data show CDR1 as SGHTS and CDR2 as YDEGEE. The CDR3 spans 15 residues. V shed 2 bases and J 2 bases; nucleotides not matched to a gene: 6.

The rearrangement links TRBV10-3 to TRBJ2-3; D is uncertain. This CDR3 is 14 amino acids long. Germline values: CDR1 ENHRY, CDR2 SYGVKD. Trimming removed 1 base at V and 2 bases at J, with 7 bases between. CDR3 nucleotide sequence: TGTGCCATCAGTGAGTACAGATACACAGATACGCAGTATTTT. As protein: CAISEYRYTDTQYF.

V is TRBV9 and J is TRBJ2-3; a possible D gene is TRBD2 (6 bases). Trimming took 1 base from V and 4 from J, leaving 10 bases between them. The CDR3 length is 14 residues. Germline values: CDR1 SGDLS, CDR2 YYNGEE. CDR3 protein: CASSVNGGPDTQYF. In nucleotides, the CDR3 is TGTGCCAGCAGCGTAAACGGGGGACCAGATACGCAGTATTTT.

The genes are TRBV5-6 and TRBJ2-3, with D maybe TRBD1 (5 bases). Looked up from germline, CDR1 is SGHDT and CDR2 is YYEEEE. V was trimmed by 7 bases and J by 3 bases, leaving 9 bases between them. This CDR3 comprises 12 residues. CDR3 amino acids: CASGYRTDTQYF. The DNA for the CDR3 is TGTGCCAGCGGGTACAGGACAGATACGCAGTATTTT.

This sequence joins TRBV29-1 and TRBJ1-1; D remains unclear. The CDR3 has 14 amino acids. The V end lost 3 bases, the J end lost 3 bases, and 14 bases lay between the germline ends. The germline gives CDR1 SQVTM, CDR2 ANQGSEA. The DNA of the CDR3 is TGCAGCGTTGAGCCTCCTGTCCTTTACACTGAAGCTTTCTTT. Translating gives CSVEPPVLYTEAFF.

CDR3 region: CASSQGVTYEQYF. In DNA, the CDR3 is TGCGCCAGCAGCCAGGGTGTAACTTACGAGCAGTACTTC. The chain links TRBV4-3 to TRBJ2-7; D is ambiguous. V gave up 3 bases and J gave up 4 bases, with 10 bases separating them. Germline V gene data show CDR1 as LGHNA and CDR2 as YSLEER. The CDR3 spans 13 residues.

This clone was detected only once. The V and J genes are TRBV7-9 and TRBJ2-6; 12 bases fit TRBD2. The germline V gene has CDR1 SEHNR and CDR2 FQNEAQ (reference sequence). The CDR3 is made up of 13 amino acids. The J segment lost 19 bases and the V segment lost 7 bases, leaving 11 bases of the junction unmatched. CDR3 sequence: CASIETSGSVVTF. CDR3 nucleotides: TGTGCCAGCATCGAGACTAGCGGGAGTGTGGTAACTTTC.

The chain links TRBV2 to TRBJ2-3; D uncertain. Looked up from germline, CDR1 is SNHLY and CDR2 is FYNNEI. Trimming took 9 bases from V and 2 from J, leaving 18 bases between them. The length of the CDR3 is 15 residues. The DNA of the CDR3 is TGTGCCAGTGGTCCCCTGGTGGTTGACACAGATACGCAGTATTTT. Its protein product is CASGPLVVDTDTQYF.

To note about this clone: The same CDR3 also results from other DNA sequences found in this sample. V gene TRBV28 combines with J gene TRBJ1-1, with D unclear. The germline V gene has CDR1 MDHEN and CDR2 SYDVKM. CDR3 length: 12 amino acids. The V and J ends lost 5 bases and 0 bases respectively, with 4 bases between them. CDR3 region: CASSPMNTEAFF. CDR3 in DNA: TGTGCCAGCAGTCCCATGAACACTGAAGCTTTCTTT.

The V call is TRBV19, the J call TRBJ2-1; D not resolved. Trimming shortened V by 1 base and J by 0 bases, and 10 bases separated the two germline ends. Germline V gene lookup returns CDR1 LNHDA and CDR2 SQIVND (reference sequence). This CDR3 is 16 amino acids long. CDR3 protein: CASSIVTATSYNEQFF. DNA for the CDR3: TGTGCCAGTAGTATAGTAACCGCCACCTCCTACAATGAGCAGTTCTTC.

The rearrangement links TRBV15 to TRBJ2-7; D gene uncertain. Trimming left V 3 bases short and J 2 bases short, with 8 bases between. Germline CDR1 is LNHNV and CDR2 is YYDKDF (reference sequence). This CDR3 is 13 amino acids long. CDR3 nucleotides: TGTGCCACCAGCAGGGCCGATGCCTACGAGCAGTACTTC. This translates into CATSRADAYEQYF.

The chain has TRBV19 and TRBJ2-1; D ambiguous. The CDR3 consists of 15 residues. V was trimmed by 9 bases and J by 4 bases, leaving 19 bases between them. Per the germline V gene, CDR1 is LNHDA and CDR2 is SQIVND (reference sequence). For the CDR3, the DNA is TGTGCCAGCAACATCCGCCCCGGTGGGTACAATGAGCAGTTCTTC. This encodes CASNIRPGGYNEQFF.

The V call is TRBV10-3, the J call TRBJ1-2; the match to TRBD1 covers 7 bases. The length of the CDR3 is 15 residues. Unmatched junction bases numbered 10, after V lost 4 bases and J lost 5 bases. Germline V gives CDR1 ENHRY, CDR2 SYGVKD. The chain's CDR3 is CAISVSGDRAYGYTF. CDR3 coding DNA: TGTGCCATCAGTGTAAGCGGGGACAGAGCTTATGGCTACACCTTC.

This sequence joins TRBV29-1 and TRBJ2-3, with 7 nucleotides matching TRBD1. Germline lookup yields CDR1 SQVTM and CDR2 ANQGSEA. The CDR3 runs 13 residues. The V gene end was trimmed by 8 bases and the J gene end by 3 bases; junction bases not matched to a gene: 8. This CDR3 reads CSLEQGPTDTQYF. The CDR3 DNA sequence: TGCAGCTTAGAACAGGGGCCTACAGATACGCAGTATTTT.

The V call is TRBV4-2, the J call TRBJ2-6; D uncertain. V lost 6 bases and J 0 bases, leaving 12 bases between the germline ends. Per germline, CDR1 LGHNA and CDR2 YNFKEQ. The CDR3 totals 16 residues. DNA for the CDR3: TGTGCCAGCAGGTATACTTCGGGCTCTGGGGCCAACGTCCTGACTTTC. It encodes CASRYTSGSGANVLTF.

The V and J genes are TRBV7-6 and TRBJ2-5; D is possibly TRBD2 (6 bases). Germline CDR1 and CDR2: SGHVS and FNYEAQ. Trimming removed 4 bases from V and 5 bases from J, with 17 bases in between. CDR3 length: 15 amino acids. CDR3 sequence reads: CASSSRDGGGETQYF. The CDR3 nucleotides are TGTGCCAGCAGCTCGAGGGACGGCGGAGGGGAGACCCAGTACTTC.

Turning to this clone: Other DNA sequences within the sample encode an identical CDR3. J is TRBJ2-2 and V is TRBV27; tentative D call: TRBD2 (5 bases). CDR1 and CDR2 from the germline V gene are MNHEY and SMNVEV (reference sequence). This CDR3 spans 14 amino acids. V lost 0 bases, J lost 4 bases, and 6 bases lay in between. The CDR3 loop is CASSLSRGTGELFF. CDR3 DNA: TGTGCCAGCAGTTTATCACGGGGCACCGGGGAGCTGTTTTTT.

There are a few counts of this clone. The same CDR3 is also encoded by other DNA sequences in this sample. The V and J genes are TRBV27 and TRBJ2-7; 8 nucleotides agree with TRBD1. The trim removed 6 bases at V and 3 bases at J, leaving 7 bases unmatched. Germline loops: CDR1 MNHEY, CDR2 SMNVEV (reference sequence). The CDR3 loop spans 14 amino acids. CDR3 DNA sequence: TGTGCCAGCAGCCCTGGACAGGGAGGCTACGAGCAGTACTTC. Protein: CASSPGQGGYEQYF.

J is TRBJ1-1 and V is TRBV28; TRBD1 agrees at 7 bases. J gave up 1 base and V 5 bases, and 10 bases lay outside the gene matches. The germline gives CDR1 MDHEN, CDR2 SYDVKM. The CDR3 totals 16 residues. The CDR3 sequence is CASSKTGTAGNTEAFF. CDR3 bases: TGTGCCAGCAGTAAAACCGGGACAGCGGGGAACACTGAAGCTTTCTTT.